This T cell receptor beta chain was sequenced for a study of T cell changes during pregnancy in multiple sclerosis (dated by TCRdb to between 2018 and 2021). For context, the study as a whole: The study examined how the T cell repertoire changed over the course of pregnancy in women with multiple sclerosis.

Concerning this clone: Its antigen remains unidentified. No quality values exist for individual bases; no much larger clone is one base distant.

The CDR3, cysteine through phenylalanine, is 15 amino acids long. Kept here is only the CDR3 DNA, which spans 45 bases and is read in frame from base 1. Libraries were constructed by the immunoSEQ multiplex PCR assay. TCRdb carries this immuneACCESS record with in-frame sequences only. Its versions omit some clonotypes, under half of them owing to an unresolved V gene in the studies checked, with the rest unexplained. This sample gives approximately 25,000 clones in total; more than 75% of them show up just once. 0.65% to 0.85% of the sample belongs to the ten largest clones. The sequenced sample was CD4+ T cells from peripheral blood mononuclear cells, obtained in the first trimester of pregnancy. The V gene is TRBV21-1 and the J gene is TRBJ2-3; the table names TRBD2, a call not compared with the DNA. TRBV21-1 is marked as a pseudogene. The source is a female donor in good health, enrolled as a control in a pregnancy study. The CDR3 sequence is CASSKVTGGFATQYF. In nucleotide form, the sequence is TGTGCCAGCAGCAAAGTGACTGGGGGGTTTGCTACGCAGTATTTT.